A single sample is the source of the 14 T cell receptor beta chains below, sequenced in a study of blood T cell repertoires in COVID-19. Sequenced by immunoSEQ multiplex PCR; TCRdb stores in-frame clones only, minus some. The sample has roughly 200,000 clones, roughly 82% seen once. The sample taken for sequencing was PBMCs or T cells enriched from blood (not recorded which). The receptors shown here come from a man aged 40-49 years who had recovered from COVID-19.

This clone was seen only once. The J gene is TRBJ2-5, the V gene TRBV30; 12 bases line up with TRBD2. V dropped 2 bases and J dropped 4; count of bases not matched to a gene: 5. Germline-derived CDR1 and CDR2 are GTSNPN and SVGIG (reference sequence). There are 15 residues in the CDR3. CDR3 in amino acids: CAWSRTSGMGETQYF. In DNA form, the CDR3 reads TGTGCCTGGAGTAGGACTAGCGGGATGGGAGAGACCCAGTACTTC.

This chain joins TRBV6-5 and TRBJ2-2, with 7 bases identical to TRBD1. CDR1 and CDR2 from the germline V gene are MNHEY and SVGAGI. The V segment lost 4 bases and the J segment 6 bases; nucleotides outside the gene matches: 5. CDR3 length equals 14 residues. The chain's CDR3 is CASSFQQGSGELFF. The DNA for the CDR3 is TGTGCCAGCAGTTTCCAACAGGGGTCCGGGGAGCTGTTTTTT.

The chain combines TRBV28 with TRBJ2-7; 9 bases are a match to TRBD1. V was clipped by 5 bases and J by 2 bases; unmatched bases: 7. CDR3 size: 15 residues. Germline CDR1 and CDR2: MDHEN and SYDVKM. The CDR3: CASSTPGTGTYEQYF. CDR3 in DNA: TGTGCCAGCAGTACCCCCGGGACAGGGACCTACGAGCAGTACTTC.

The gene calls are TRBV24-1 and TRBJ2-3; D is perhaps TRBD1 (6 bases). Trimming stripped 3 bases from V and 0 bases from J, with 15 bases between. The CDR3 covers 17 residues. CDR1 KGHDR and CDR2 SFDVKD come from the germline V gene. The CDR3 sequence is CATSDPHVQGSTDTQYF. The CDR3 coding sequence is TGTGCCACCAGTGATCCGCACGTGCAGGGGAGCACAGATACGCAGTATTTT.

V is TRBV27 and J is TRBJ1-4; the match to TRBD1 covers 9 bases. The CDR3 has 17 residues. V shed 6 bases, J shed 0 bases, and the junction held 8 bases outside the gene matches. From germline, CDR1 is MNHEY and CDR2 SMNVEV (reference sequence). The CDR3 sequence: CASRTGTGFATNEKLFF. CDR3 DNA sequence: TGTGCCAGCAGGACCGGGACAGGGTTTGCAACTAATGAAAAACTGTTTTTT.

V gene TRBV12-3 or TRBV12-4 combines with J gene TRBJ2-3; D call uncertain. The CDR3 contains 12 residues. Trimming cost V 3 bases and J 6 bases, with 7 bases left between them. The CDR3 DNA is TGTGCCAGCAGTTTTTTGCAGGATACGCAGTATTTT. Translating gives CASSFLQDTQYF.

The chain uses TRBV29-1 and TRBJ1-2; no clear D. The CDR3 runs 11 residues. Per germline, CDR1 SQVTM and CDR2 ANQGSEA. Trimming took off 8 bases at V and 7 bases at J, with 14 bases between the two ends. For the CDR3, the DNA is TGCAGCTTCCACAAAACAAGTGGCTACACCTTC. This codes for CSFHKTSGYTF.

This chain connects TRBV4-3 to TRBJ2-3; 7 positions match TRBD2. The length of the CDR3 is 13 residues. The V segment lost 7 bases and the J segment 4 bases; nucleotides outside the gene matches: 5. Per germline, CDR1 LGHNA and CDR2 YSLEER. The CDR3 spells CASKGGSPDTQYF. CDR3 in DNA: TGCGCCAGCAAGGGCGGGAGCCCAGATACGCAGTATTTT.

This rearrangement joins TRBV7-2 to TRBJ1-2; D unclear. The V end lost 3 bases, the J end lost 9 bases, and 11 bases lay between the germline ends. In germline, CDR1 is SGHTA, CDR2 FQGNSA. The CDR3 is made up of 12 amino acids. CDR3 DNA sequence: TGTGCCAGCAGCTTGTTCCCTAGAAGCTACACCTTC. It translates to CASSLFPRSYTF.

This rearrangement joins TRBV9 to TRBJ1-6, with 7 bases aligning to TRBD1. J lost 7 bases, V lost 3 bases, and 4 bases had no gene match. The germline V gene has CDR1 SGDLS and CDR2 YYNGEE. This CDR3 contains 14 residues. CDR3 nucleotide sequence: TGTGCCAGCAGCGAGACAGGGTTCAATTCACCCCTCCACTTT. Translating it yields CASSETGFNSPLHF.

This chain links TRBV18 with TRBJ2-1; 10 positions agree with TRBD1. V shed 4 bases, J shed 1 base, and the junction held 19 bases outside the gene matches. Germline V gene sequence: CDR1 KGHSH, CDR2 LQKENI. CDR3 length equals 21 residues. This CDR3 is CASSLRTGGVLGRGSYNEQFF. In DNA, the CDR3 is TGTGCCAGCTCACTCCGGACAGGGGGAGTTTTGGGTCGGGGTTCCTACAATGAGCAGTTCTTC.

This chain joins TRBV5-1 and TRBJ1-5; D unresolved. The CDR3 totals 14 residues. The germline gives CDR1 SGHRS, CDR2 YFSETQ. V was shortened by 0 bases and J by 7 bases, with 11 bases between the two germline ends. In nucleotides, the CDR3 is TGCGCCAGCAGCTTGGGACCGGGAAACCAGCCCCAGCATTTT. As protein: CASSLGPGNQPQHF. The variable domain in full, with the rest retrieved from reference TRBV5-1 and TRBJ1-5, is KAGVTQTPRYLIKTRGQQVTLSCSPISGHRSVSWYQQTPGQGLQFLFEYFSETQRNKGNFPGRFSGRQFSNSRSEMNVSTLELGDSALYLCASSLGPGNQPQHFGDGTRLSIL.

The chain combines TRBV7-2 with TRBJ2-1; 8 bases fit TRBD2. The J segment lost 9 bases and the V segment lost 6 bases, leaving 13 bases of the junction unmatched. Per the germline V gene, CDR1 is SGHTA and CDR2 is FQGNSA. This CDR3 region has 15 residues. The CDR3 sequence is CASSSLAGSAGEQFF. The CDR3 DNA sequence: TGTGCCAGCAGTTCCTTAGCGGGATCGGCCGGTGAGCAGTTCTTC. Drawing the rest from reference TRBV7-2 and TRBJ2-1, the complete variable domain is GAGVSQSPSNKVTEKGKDVELRCDPISGHTALYWYRQSLGQGLEFLIYFQGNSAPDKSGLPSDRFSAERTGGSVSTLTIQRTQQEDSAVYLCASSSLAGSAGEQFFGPGTRLTVL.

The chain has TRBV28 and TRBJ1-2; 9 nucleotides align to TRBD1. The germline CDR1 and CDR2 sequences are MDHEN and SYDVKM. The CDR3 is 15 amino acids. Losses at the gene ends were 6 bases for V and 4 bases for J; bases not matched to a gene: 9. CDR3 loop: CASRSQQGASYGYTF. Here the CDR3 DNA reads TGTGCCAGCAGATCTCAACAGGGGGCCAGCTATGGCTACACCTTC.